The TCR beta chain described here comes from a study of shared clonotypes between healthy human individuals. The overall study: There were three CD4 naive, three CD4 memory, two CD8 naive and one CD8 memory plates per donor.

As to this clone: The antigen remains unidentified.

Samples underwent the assay at deep level. Sequencing used immunoSEQ multiplex PCR; TCRdb keeps in-frame clones, though not all of them. Of over a million clones detected, approximately 80% appear once; the ten largest clones hold 0.5% to 0.65%. Study-wide results and limits: Lower generation probabilities were found for non-shared clonotypes than for those shared by all four donors. Naive subsets usually exceeded memory subsets in estimated richness.

This clonotype was sampled from a man between 18 and 35 years old in good health. Some clones in this sample may be carry-over from other donors' samples. Source material: memory CD4+ T cells from PBMCs. The subset denotes: CD45RA-negative fraction.

In DNA form, the CDR3 reads TGTGCCAGCAGCTTAGTACCCCAAGAGACCCAGTACTTC. Translation: CASSLVPQETQYF. The chain is built from TRBV7-8 and TRBJ2-5; no clear D. The CDR3 length is 13 residues. V lost 1 base and J 1 base, leaving 4 bases between the germline ends. Germline V lookup: CDR1 SGHVS, CDR2 FQNEAQ.